These 23 T cell receptor beta chains share one sample of origin, sequenced in a study of PD-L1 blockade in urothelial cancer. Noted time point: pretreatment peripheral blood. Clones were sequenced by immunoSEQ multiplex PCR, and TCRdb holds only the in-frame ones, with some missing. The sample yields some 45,000 clones, approximately 91% seen once. This material consisted of PBMCs, taken around atezolizumab (anti-PD-L1) treatment. The receptors were sampled from a donor aged 40 or older with urothelial cancer.

J is TRBJ2-1 and V is TRBV28, with 12 bases aligning to TRBD2. The V and J ends lost 3 bases and 6 bases, in that order; junction bases with no gene match: 6. Looked up from germline, CDR1 is MDHEN and CDR2 is SYDVKM. CDR3 length: 16 residues. The CDR3 nucleotides are TGTGCCAGCAGTTTTCCCCTAGCGGGAGGGTCCAATGAGCAGTTCTTC. Protein product: CASSFPLAGGSNEQFF. The full variable domain, with the rest looked up from reference TRBV28 and TRBJ2-1, is DVKVTQSSRYLVKRTGEKVFLECVQDMDHENMFWYRQDPGLGLRLIYFSYDVKMKEKGDIPEGYSVSREKKERFSLILESASTNQTSMYLCASSFPLAGGSNEQFFGPGTRLTVL.

This clone occurred once. This chain's CDR3 is CASSRLGTGGHTF. Written as DNA, the CDR3 is TGTGCCAGCAGTCGCCTCGGGACAGGGGGCCACACCTTC. The chain is built from TRBV28 and TRBJ1-2; 12 nucleotides agree with TRBD1. J lost 12 bases, V lost 5 bases, and 7 bases had no gene match. Per germline, CDR1 MDHEN and CDR2 SYDVKM. CDR3 length: 13 amino acids.

The chain recombines TRBV10-1 with TRBJ2-7; TRBD2 agrees at 11 bases. The CDR3 spans 16 residues. Germline loops: CDR1 WNHNN, CDR2 SYGVQD (reference sequence). The trim removed 0 bases at V and 4 bases at J, leaving 5 bases unmatched. The CDR3 sequence is CASSESTSGSVYEQYF. The DNA for the CDR3 is TGCGCCAGCAGTGAGTCCACTAGCGGGAGTGTTTACGAGCAGTACTTC.

The J gene is TRBJ1-1, the V gene TRBV5-4; 7 nucleotides align to TRBD1. CDR3 length equals 15 residues. The V and J ends lost 4 bases and 4 bases, in that order; junction bases with no gene match: 10. Germline V CDR1 and CDR2: SGHNT, YYREEE (reference sequence). CDR3 DNA sequence: TGTGCCAGCAGCGGCTGGACAGGTTTGGGCACTGAAGCTTTCTTT. Encoded protein: CASSGWTGLGTEAFF.

The chain carries TRBV4-3 and TRBJ2-1; 9 positions agree with TRBD2. The CDR3 has 15 amino acids. Germline V gene sequence: CDR1 LGHNA, CDR2 YSLEER. The J segment lost 9 bases and the V segment lost 4 bases, leaving 10 bases of the junction unmatched. The CDR3 sequence is CASSRTAGGPGEQFF. The CDR3 DNA reads TGCGCCAGCAGCCGTACGGCGGGAGGGCCGGGTGAGCAGTTCTTC.

Concerning this clone itself: In the same sample, other DNA sequences code for this CDR3. This chain uses TRBV18 with TRBJ1-2; TRBD1 matches at 7 bases. This CDR3 has 13 amino acids. V dropped 6 bases and J dropped 3; count of bases not matched to a gene: 4. Germline V lookup: CDR1 KGHSH, CDR2 LQKENI. The CDR3 DNA sequence: TGTGCCAGCTCGCCAGACAGGGACTATGGCTACACCTTC. Translation gives CASSPDRDYGYTF.

The V call is TRBV11-2, the J call TRBJ2-1, with a possible D match to TRBD1 (6 bases). The V end was cut by 5 bases, the J end by 5 bases, with 19 bases between. This CDR3 is 16 amino acids long. The germline V gene has CDR1 SGHAT and CDR2 FQNNGV. The DNA for the CDR3 is TGTGCCAGCAGCCGGCCGGGCAGGGGTCGACACAATGAGCAGTTCTTC. Amino acids: CASSRPGRGRHNEQFF.

V gene TRBV19 combines with J gene TRBJ1-3; D is possibly TRBD1 (6 bases). V was cut by 6 bases and J by 0 bases, with 15 bases left in between. Germline V gene data show CDR1 as LNHDA and CDR2 as SQIVND (reference sequence). This CDR3 is 16 amino acids long. CDR3 nucleotide sequence: TGTGCCAGTAGAGACGACAGGCCATACTCTGGAAACACCATATATTTT. Protein sequence: CASRDDRPYSGNTIYF.

V and J are TRBV5-1 and TRBJ1-1, with 9 bases that match TRBD1. After removal of 2 bases from V and 6 bases from J, the junction contained 11 bases not matched to a gene. CDR3 length: 16 amino acids. CDR1 is SGHRS, CDR2 YFSETQ, per germline. Here the CDR3 DNA reads TGCGCCAGCAGCTTCTTAACAGGGGGCGCGAGCGCTGAAGCTTTCTTT. Amino acids: CASSFLTGGASAEAFF.

CDR3: CASSIGTPRDTQYF. The CDR3 nucleotides read TGTGCCAGCAGCATAGGTACCCCCCGGGATACGCAGTATTTT. The rearrangement joins TRBV11-2 to TRBJ2-3; D unresolved. Germline values: CDR1 SGHAT, CDR2 FQNNGV. The CDR3 contains 14 residues. The V gene lost 5 bases and the J gene lost 6 bases, with 15 bases spanning the gap.

The chain has TRBV7-9 and TRBJ2-7; D uncertain. This CDR3 region has 12 residues. Germline CDR1 reads SEHNR; CDR2 reads FQNEAQ (reference sequence). Trimming shortened V by 5 bases and J by 1 base, and 6 bases separated the two germline ends. CDR3 region: CASSPSSYEQYF. Here the CDR3 DNA reads TGTGCCAGCAGCCCCTCGTCCTACGAGCAGTACTTC.

This clone was counted between two and nine times. J is TRBJ1-1 and V is TRBV15, with 8 bases identical to TRBD1. J gave up 1 base and V 4 bases, and 5 bases lay outside the gene matches. Per germline, CDR1 LNHNV and CDR2 YYDKDF (reference sequence). The CDR3 consists of 15 residues. The CDR3 region has the DNA TGTGCCACCAGCATCAACAGGGGGGCGAACACTGAAGCTTTCTTT. Translation gives CATSINRGANTEAFF. The full variable domain, in which reference TRBV15 and TRBJ1-1 provide the parts outside the CDR3, is DAMVIQNPRYQVTQFGKPVTLSCSQTLNHNVMYWYQQKSSQAPKLLFHYYDKDFNNEADTPDNFQSRRPNTSFCFLDIRSPGLGDTAMYLCATSINRGANTEAFFGQGTRLTVV.

This chain connects TRBV6-5 to TRBJ1-5, with 7 bases matching TRBD1. Unmatched junction bases numbered 13, after V lost 4 bases and J lost 7 bases. The CDR3 consists of 16 residues. Germline CDR1 reads MNHEY; CDR2 reads SVGAGI. This CDR3 is CASSSSLQGLGQPQHF. The CDR3 DNA sequence: TGTGCCAGCAGTTCCTCCTTACAGGGGCTTGGGCAGCCCCAGCATTTT.

This clone was detected only once. The CDR3 loop is CASSSPGSGGWVSEKLFF. The CDR3 DNA follows: TGTGCCAGCAGTTCCCCTGGGTCAGGGGGTTGGGTTAGTGAAAAACTGTTTTTT. The chain uses TRBV28 and TRBJ1-4; 7 bases map to TRBD1. The V and J ends lost 4 bases and 7 bases, in that order; junction bases with no gene match: 18. Germline V gives CDR1 MDHEN, CDR2 SYDVKM. The CDR3 loop spans 18 amino acids.

The chain combines TRBV7-3 with TRBJ2-5, with TRBD1 matching over 8 bases. Germline V gene lookup returns CDR1 SGHTA and CDR2 FQGTGA. V lost 4 bases and J lost 5; bases outside the gene matches: 6. The CDR3 spans 14 residues. The CDR3 is CASSSGQGRETQYF. CDR3 bases: TGTGCCAGCAGCTCCGGACAGGGCCGGGAGACCCAGTACTTC.

V gene TRBV4-3 combines with J gene TRBJ2-2, with 8 bases lining up with TRBD2. CDR3 length: 16 amino acids. Trimming at V came to 3 bases and at J to 0 bases, leaving 3 bases not matched to a gene. Germline V gene lookup returns CDR1 LGHNA and CDR2 YSLEER. DNA of the CDR3: TGCGCCAGCAGCCAGATGGGACTAGCGAACACCGGGGAGCTGTTTTTT. Residues: CASSQMGLANTGELFF.

The chain employs TRBV19 and TRBJ2-2; TRBD1 matches 8 bases. CDR1 LNHDA and CDR2 SQIVND come from the germline V gene (reference sequence). The V and J ends lost 4 bases and 7 bases, in that order; junction bases with no gene match: 17. The CDR3 covers 18 residues. The CDR3 DNA is TGTGCCAGTAGTAGCGGCCCCCTGGGCAGGGGGCCCGGCGGGGAGCTGTTTTTT. Its translation is CASSSGPLGRGPGGELFF.

This chain links TRBV13 with TRBJ2-5; weak D call: TRBD2 (6 bases). Between the trimmed V and J ends, which lost 0 bases and 5 bases, there was a span of 7 bases. Germline CDR1 PRHDT, CDR2 FYEKMQ (reference sequence). The CDR3 is 13 residues long. The CDR3 region has the DNA TGTGCCAGCAGCTTAGGGGAGGGGGAGACCCAGTACTTC. Translated, it gives CASSLGEGETQYF.

The chain has TRBV6-1 and TRBJ2-5, with 10 bases aligning to TRBD2. The CDR3 is 13 residues long. Germline-derived CDR1 and CDR2 are MNHNS and SASEGT. V shed 7 bases, J shed 5 bases, and the junction held 4 bases outside the gene matches. CDR3 loop: CASNPAGGETQYF. The CDR3 DNA reads TGTGCCAGCAATCCAGCGGGAGGGGAGACCCAGTACTTC.

This clone occurred a few times. The rearrangement joins TRBV2 to TRBJ2-7; TRBD2 matches 8 bases. The V and J ends lost 1 base and 4 bases, in that order; junction bases with no gene match: 6. Per germline, CDR1 SNHLY and CDR2 FYNNEI. This CDR3 is 15 amino acids long. This chain's CDR3 is CASSEDGTRGYEQYF. The CDR3 DNA is TGTGCCAGCAGTGAAGACGGGACTAGGGGGTACGAGCAGTACTTC.

The gene calls are TRBV7-9 and TRBJ1-3, with D possibly being TRBD1 (6 bases). The V gene lost 5 bases and the J gene lost 3 bases, with 11 bases spanning the gap. Germline V CDR1 and CDR2: SEHNR, FQNEAQ (reference sequence). This CDR3 comprises 14 residues. The CDR3 reads CASSPRTVGNTIYF. DNA for the CDR3: TGTGCCAGCAGCCCCCGGACAGTTGGAAACACCATATATTTT.

This clone was seen once. The chain has TRBV9 and TRBJ1-2, with 8 bases that match TRBD1. This CDR3 is 15 amino acids long. Germline V gives CDR1 SGDLS, CDR2 YYNGEE. V was pared by 4 bases and J by 5 bases, with 10 bases of the junction left unmatched. CDR3 residues: CASSLRTGSDYGYTF. CDR3 nucleotide sequence: TGTGCCAGCAGCCTCCGGACAGGGAGTGATTATGGCTACACCTTC. The full variable domain, completed using reference TRBV9 and TRBJ1-2, is DSGVTQTPKHLITATGQRVTLRCSPRSGDLSVYWYQQSLDQGLQFLIQYYNGEERAKGNILERFSAQQFPDLHSELNLSSLELGDSALYFCASSLRTGSDYGYTFGSGTRLTVV.

The chain couples TRBV7-9 to TRBJ2-3; possible D gene TRBD1, 5 bases. V gave up 3 bases and J gave up 6 bases, with 10 bases separating them. This CDR3 has 13 residues. Germline CDR1 SEHNR, CDR2 FQNEAQ (reference sequence). The CDR3 bases are TGTGCCAGCAGCTTTAGACAGCCCGATACGCAGTATTTT. Amino acids: CASSFRQPDTQYF.